This entry features one T cell receptor (beta chain) sequence. Trimming took 4 bases from V and 1 from J, leaving 11 bases between them. Germline-derived CDR1 and CDR2 are LGHDT and YNNKEL (reference sequence). There are 15 residues in the CDR3. The entry originates in a study of blood T cell repertoires in COVID-19. The method was immunoSEQ multiplex PCR; TCRdb's version includes in-frame clones alone and lacks a portion of them. The sample carries approximately 530,000 clones, 85% to 90% recorded once. The V and J genes are TRBV3-1 (or the pseudogene TRBV3-2) and TRBJ1-5, with TRBD1 as a possible D gene (6 bases). The receptor was derived from a woman aged 45-59 years with COVID-19, enrolled during active disease. Sequenced material: peripheral blood. The CDR3 bases are TGTGCCAGCAGCCCGGGACAACTAAGCAATCAGCCCCAGCATTTT. It encodes CASSPGQLSNQPQHF.